This T cell receptor beta chain was recorded in a study of breast tumors, draining lymph nodes, adjacent tissues. Axillary draining lymph nodes of breast cancer patients supplied the node samples. Study findings and constraints: The lymph node origin of tumor T cells was framed as consistent with a hypothesis, not demonstrated. Tumors had less TCR diversity than lymph nodes, more than nontumor tissue.

This CDR3 has 14 residues. V lost 5 bases and J 6 bases, leaving 16 bases between the germline ends. Germline CDR1 and CDR2: SNHLY and FYNNEI. TCRdb itself ran the multiplex PCR reads through MiXCR, one entry per CDR3 protein. The data show over 200,000 distinct CDR3 sequences, roughly a third seen once. This clonotype occurred many times. What it binds is not known. This rearrangement joins TRBV2 to TRBJ2-5; D possibly corresponds to TRBD1 (6 bases). Sequencing input: axillary lymph node tissue. This receptor was taken from a female donor with breast cancer. Some clones in this sample may be carry-over from other donors' samples. CDR3 amino acids: CASSSGTPPKTQYF. The CDR3 DNA sequence: TGTGCCAGCAGTTCCGGGACACCTCCAAAGACCCAGTACTTC.